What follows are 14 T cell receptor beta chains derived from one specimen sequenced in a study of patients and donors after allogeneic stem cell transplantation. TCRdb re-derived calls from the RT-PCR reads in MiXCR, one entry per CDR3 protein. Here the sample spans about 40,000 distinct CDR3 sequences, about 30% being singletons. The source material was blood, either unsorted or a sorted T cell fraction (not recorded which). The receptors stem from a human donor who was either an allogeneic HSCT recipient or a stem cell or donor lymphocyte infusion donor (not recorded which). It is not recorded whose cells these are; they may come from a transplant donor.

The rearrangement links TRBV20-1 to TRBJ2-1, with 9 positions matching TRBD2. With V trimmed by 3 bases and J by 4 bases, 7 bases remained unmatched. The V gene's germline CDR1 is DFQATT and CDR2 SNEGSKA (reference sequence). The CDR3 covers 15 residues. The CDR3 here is CSASFSGGLYNEQFF. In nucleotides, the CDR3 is TGCAGTGCTAGCTTTAGCGGGGGACTTTACAATGAGCAGTTCTTC.

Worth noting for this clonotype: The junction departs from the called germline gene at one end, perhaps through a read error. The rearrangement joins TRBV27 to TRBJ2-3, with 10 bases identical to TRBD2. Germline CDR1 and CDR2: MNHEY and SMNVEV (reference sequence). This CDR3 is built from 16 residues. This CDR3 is CASSSPSGRSRDTQYF. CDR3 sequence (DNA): TGTGCCAGCAGTTCCCCTAGCGGGAGAAGCAGAGATACGCAGTATTTT.

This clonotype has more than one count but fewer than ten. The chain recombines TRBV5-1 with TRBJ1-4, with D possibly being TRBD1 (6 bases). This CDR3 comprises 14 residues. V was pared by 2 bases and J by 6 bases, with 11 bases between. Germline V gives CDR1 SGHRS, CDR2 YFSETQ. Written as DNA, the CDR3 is TGCGCCAGCAGCTTCCCAGGGGTGGATGAAAAACTGTTTTTT. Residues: CASSFPGVDEKLFF.

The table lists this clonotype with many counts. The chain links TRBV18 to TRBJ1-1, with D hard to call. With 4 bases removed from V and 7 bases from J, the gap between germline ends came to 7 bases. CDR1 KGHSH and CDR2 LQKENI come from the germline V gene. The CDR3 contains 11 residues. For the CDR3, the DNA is TGTGCCAGCTCACGCGACGGTGAAGCTTTCTTT. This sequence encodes CASSRDGEAFF. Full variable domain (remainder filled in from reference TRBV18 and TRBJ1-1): NAGVMQNPRHLVRRRGQEARLRCSPMKGHSHVYWYRQLPEEGLKFMVYLQKENIIDESGMPKERFSAEFPKEGPSILRIQQVVRGDSAAYFCASSRDGEAFFGQGTRLTVV.

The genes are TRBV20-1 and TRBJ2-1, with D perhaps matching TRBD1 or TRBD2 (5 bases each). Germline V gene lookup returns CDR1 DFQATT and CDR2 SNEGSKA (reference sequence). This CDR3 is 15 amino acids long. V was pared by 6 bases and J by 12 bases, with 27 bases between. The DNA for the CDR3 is TGCAGTGCGGGACCGGGACGACTTACAATGATGGGGCAGTTCTTC. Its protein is CSAGPGRLTMMGQFF.

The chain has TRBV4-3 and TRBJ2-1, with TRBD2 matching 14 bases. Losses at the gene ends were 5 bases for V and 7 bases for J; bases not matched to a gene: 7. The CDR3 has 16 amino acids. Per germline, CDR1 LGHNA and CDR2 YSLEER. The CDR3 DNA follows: TGCGCCAGCAGCTTTGGGACTAGCGGGAGCAGTAATGAGCAGTTCTTC. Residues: CASSFGTSGSSNEQFF.

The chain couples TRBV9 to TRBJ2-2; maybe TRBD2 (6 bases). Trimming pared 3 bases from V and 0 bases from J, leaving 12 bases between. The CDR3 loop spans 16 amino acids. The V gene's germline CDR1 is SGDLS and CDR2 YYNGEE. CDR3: CASSASLAANTGELFF. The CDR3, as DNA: TGTGCCAGCAGCGCCTCTTTAGCGGCGAACACCGGGGAGCTGTTTTTT.

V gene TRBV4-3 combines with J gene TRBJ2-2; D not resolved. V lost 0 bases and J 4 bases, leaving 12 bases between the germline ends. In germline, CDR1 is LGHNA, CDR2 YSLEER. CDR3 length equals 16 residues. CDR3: CASSQEVGRFTGELFF. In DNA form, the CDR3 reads TGCGCCAGCAGCCAAGAAGTAGGCAGATTCACCGGGGAGCTGTTTTTT.

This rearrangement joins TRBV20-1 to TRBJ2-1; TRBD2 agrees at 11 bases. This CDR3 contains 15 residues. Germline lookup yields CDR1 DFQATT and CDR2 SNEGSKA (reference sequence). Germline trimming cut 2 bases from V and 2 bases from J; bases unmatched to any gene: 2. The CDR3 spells CSARLAGGPYNEQFF. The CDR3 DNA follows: TGCAGTGCTAGACTAGCGGGAGGCCCCTACAATGAGCAGTTCTTC.

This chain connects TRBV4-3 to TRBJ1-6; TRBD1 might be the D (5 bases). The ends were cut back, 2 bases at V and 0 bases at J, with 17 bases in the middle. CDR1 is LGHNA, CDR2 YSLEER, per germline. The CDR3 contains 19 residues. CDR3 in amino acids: CASSQSPTRGYSYNSPLHF. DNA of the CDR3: TGCGCCAGCAGCCAATCACCTACGAGGGGATACTCCTATAATTCACCCCTCCACTTT.

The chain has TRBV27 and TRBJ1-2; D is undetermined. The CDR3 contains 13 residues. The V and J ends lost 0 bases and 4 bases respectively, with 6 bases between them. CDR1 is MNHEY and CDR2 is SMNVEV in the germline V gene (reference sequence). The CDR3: CASSLSGFYGYTF. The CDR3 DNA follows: TGTGCCAGCAGTTTATCTGGGTTCTATGGCTACACCTTC.

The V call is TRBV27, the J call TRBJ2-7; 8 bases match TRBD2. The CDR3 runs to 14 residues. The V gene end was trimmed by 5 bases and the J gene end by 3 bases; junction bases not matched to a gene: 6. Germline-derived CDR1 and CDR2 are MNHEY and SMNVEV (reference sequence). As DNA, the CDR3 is TGTGCCAGCAGTCTCACTAGCGGTTACTACGAGCAGTACTTC. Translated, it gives CASSLTSGYYEQYF.

The CDR3 is CASSLAGRSYGYTF. The CDR3, as DNA: TGTGCCAGCAGCTTAGCGGGACGGTCCTATGGCTACACCTTC. This chain connects TRBV7-2 to TRBJ1-2; the D gene is possibly TRBD1 (5 bases). Trimming stripped 0 bases from V and 4 bases from J, with 9 bases between. Germline V gene data show CDR1 as SGHTA and CDR2 as FQGNSA. CDR3 size: 14 residues. Full variable domain (missing parts from reference TRBV7-2 and TRBJ1-2): GAGVSQSPSNKVTEKGKDVELRCDPISGHTALYWYRQSLGQGLEFLIYFQGNSAPDKSGLPSDRFSAERTGGSVSTLTIQRTQQEDSAVYLCASSLAGRSYGYTFGSGTRLTVV.

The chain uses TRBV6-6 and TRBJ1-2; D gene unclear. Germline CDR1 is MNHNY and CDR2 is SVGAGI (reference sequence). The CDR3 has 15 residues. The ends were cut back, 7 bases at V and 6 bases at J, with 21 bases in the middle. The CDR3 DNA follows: TGTGCCAGCAAAAGTTCGGGGTATGCACCTGATGGCTACACCTTC. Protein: CASKSSGYAPDGYTF.